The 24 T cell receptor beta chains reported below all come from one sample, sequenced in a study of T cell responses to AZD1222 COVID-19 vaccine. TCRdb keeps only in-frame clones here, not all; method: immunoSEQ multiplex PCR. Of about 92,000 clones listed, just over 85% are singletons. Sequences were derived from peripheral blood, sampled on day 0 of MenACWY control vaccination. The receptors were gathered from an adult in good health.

The DNA for the CDR3 is TGTGCCAGCAGTTGGGAGGACATCACCGGGGAGCTGTTTTTT. It is translated as CASSWEDITGELFF. The J gene is TRBJ2-2, the V gene TRBV6-5; D possibly corresponds to TRBD2 (6 bases). This CDR3 has 14 residues. Germline V lookup: CDR1 MNHEY, CDR2 SVGAGI. V lost 4 bases and J lost 4, with 10 bases in between.

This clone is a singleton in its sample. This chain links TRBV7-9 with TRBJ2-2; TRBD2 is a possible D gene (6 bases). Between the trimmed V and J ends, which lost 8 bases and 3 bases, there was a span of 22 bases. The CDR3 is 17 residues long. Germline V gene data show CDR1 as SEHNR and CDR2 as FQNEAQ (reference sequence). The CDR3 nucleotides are TGTGCCAGCCCTCTTAGGGCGGGACTGGCTGACACCGGGGAGCTGTTTTTT. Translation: CASPLRAGLADTGELFF.

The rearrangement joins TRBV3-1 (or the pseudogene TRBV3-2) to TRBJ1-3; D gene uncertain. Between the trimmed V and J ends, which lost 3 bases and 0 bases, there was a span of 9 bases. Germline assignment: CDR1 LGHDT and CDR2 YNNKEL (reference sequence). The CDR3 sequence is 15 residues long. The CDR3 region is CASSHRIDSGNTIYF. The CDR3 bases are TGTGCCAGCAGCCACCGTATTGACTCTGGAAACACCATATATTTT.

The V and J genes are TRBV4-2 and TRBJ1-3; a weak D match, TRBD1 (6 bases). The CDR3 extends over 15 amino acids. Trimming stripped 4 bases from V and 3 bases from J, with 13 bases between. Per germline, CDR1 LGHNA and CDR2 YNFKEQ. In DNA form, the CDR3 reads TGTGCCAGCAGCCGCCAGCGAGGGGGTGGAAACACCATATATTTT. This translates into CASSRQRGGGNTIYF.

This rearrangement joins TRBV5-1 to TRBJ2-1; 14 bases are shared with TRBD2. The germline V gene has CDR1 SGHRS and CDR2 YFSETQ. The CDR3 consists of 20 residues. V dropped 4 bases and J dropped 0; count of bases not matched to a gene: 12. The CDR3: CASSRGLAGGTRSSYNEQFF. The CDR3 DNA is TGCGCCAGCAGCCGAGGACTAGCGGGGGGAACGAGGAGCTCCTACAATGAGCAGTTCTTC.

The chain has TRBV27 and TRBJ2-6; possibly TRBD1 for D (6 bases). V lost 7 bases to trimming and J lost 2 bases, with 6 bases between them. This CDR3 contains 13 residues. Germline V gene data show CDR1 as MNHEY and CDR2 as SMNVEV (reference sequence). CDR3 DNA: TGTGCCAGCAAGGGGGCTGGGGCCAACGTCCTGACTTTC. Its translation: CASKGAGANVLTF.

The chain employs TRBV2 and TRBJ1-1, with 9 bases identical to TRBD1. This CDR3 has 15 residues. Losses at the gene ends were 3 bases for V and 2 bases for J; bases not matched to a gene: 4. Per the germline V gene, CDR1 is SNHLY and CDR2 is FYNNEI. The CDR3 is CASSDVGQGNTEAFF. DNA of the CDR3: TGTGCCAGCAGTGATGTGGGACAGGGTAACACTGAAGCTTTCTTT.

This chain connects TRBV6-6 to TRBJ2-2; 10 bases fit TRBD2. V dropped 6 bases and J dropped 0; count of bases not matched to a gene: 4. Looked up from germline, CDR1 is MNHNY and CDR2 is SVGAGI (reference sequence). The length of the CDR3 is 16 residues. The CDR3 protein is CASRLAGDANTGELFF. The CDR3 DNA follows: TGTGCCAGCAGGCTAGCGGGGGACGCGAACACCGGGGAGCTGTTTTTT.

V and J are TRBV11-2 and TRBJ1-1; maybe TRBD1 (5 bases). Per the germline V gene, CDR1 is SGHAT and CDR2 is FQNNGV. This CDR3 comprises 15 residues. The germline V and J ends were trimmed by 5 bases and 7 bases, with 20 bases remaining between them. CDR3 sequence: CASSLDQGLGGEAFF. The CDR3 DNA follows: TGTGCCAGCAGCCTTGACCAGGGTCTTGGGGGTGAAGCTTTCTTT.

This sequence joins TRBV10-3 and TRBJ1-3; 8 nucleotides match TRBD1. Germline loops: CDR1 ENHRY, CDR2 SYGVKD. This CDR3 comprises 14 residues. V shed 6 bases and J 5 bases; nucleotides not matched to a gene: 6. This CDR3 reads CAIREGQERNTIYF. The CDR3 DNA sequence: TGTGCCATCAGAGAGGGACAGGAAAGAAACACCATATATTTT.

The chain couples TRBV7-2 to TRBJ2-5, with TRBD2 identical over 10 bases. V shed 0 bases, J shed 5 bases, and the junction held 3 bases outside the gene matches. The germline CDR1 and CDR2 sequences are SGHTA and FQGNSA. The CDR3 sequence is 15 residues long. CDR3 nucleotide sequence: TGTGCCAGCAGCTTAGCCAGCGGGGGGGCCGAGACCCAGTACTTC. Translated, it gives CASSLASGGAETQYF.

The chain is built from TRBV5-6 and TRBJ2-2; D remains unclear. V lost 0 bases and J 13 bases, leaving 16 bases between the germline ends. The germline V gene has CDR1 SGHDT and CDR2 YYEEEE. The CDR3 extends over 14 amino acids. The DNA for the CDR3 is TGTGCCAGCAGCTTGGCCGCGTTCTCGCAGAGGCTGTTTTTT. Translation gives CASSLAAFSQRLFF.

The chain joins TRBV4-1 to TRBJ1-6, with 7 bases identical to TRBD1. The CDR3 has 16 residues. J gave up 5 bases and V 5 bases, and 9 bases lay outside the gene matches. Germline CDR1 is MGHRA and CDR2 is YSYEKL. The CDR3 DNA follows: TGCGCCAGCAGCTCACTGATACAGGGGAATAATTCACCCCTCCACTTT. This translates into CASSSLIQGNNSPLHF.

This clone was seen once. The CDR3 region has the DNA TGTGCCAGTACTAAGACCGGGACCCCGGGCACAGATACGCAGTATTTT. Its translation: CASTKTGTPGTDTQYF. The chain uses TRBV19 and TRBJ2-3; D may match TRBD1 or TRBD2 (5 bases each). Germline-derived CDR1 and CDR2 are LNHDA and SQIVND (reference sequence). CDR3 length: 16 amino acids. The V end lost 7 bases, the J end lost 1 base, and 18 bases lay between the germline ends.

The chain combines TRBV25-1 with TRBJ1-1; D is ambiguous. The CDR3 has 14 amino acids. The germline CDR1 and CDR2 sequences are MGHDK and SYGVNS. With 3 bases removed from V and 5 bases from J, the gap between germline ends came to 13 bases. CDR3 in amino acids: CASSDPTLGTEAFF. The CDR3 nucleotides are TGTGCCAGCAGTGATCCCACCCTAGGGACTGAAGCTTTCTTT.

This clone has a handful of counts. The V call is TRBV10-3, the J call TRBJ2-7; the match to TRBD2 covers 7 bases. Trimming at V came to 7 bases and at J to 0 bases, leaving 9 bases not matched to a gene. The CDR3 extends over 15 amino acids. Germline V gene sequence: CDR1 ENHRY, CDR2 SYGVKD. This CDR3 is CAINAGTTPSYEQYF. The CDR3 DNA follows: TGTGCCATCAACGCCGGGACTACTCCCTCCTACGAGCAGTACTTC.

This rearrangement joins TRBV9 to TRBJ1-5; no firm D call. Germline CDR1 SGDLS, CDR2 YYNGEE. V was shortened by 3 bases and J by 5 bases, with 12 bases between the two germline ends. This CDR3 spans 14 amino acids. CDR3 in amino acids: CASSATRVDQPQHF. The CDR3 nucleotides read TGTGCCAGCAGCGCCACTAGGGTCGATCAGCCCCAGCATTTT.

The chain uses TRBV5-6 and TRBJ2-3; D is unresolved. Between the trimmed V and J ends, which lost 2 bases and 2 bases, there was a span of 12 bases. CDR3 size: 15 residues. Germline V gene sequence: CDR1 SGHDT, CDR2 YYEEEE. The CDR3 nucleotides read TGTGCCAGCAGCTTCAAATTTTCCCCCACAGATACGCAGTATTTT. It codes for CASSFKFSPTDTQYF.

CDR3 amino acids: CASSVNGGGSNQPQHF. In nucleotides, the CDR3 is TGTGCCAGCAGCGTCAACGGGGGCGGGAGCAATCAGCCCCAGCATTTT. The genes are TRBV7-2 and TRBJ1-5; D possibly corresponds to TRBD1 (6 bases). Germline CDR1 is SGHTA and CDR2 is FQGNSA. V was shortened by 5 bases and J by 1 base, with 15 bases between the two germline ends. The CDR3 totals 16 residues. Full variable domain (remainder filled in from reference TRBV7-2 and TRBJ1-5): GAGVSQSPSNKVTEKGKDVELRCDPISGHTALYWYRQSLGQGLEFLIYFQGNSAPDKSGLPSDRFSAERTGGSVSTLTIQRTQQEDSAVYLCASSVNGGGSNQPQHFGDGTRLSIL.

The CDR3 region is CAISWDRGNEKLFF. The CDR3 bases are TGTGCCATCAGTTGGGACAGGGGGAATGAAAAACTGTTTTTT. This chain connects TRBV10-3 to TRBJ1-4, with 11 bases fitting TRBD1. V lost 5 bases and J lost 5; bases outside the gene matches: 1. The V gene's germline CDR1 is ENHRY and CDR2 SYGVKD. The CDR3 is 14 residues long.

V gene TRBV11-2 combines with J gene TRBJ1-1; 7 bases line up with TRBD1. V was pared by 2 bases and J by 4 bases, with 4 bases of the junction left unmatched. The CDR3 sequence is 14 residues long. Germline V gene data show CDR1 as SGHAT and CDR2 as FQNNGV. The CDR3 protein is CASSLPTGATEAFF. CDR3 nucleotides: TGTGCCAGCAGCTTACCAACAGGGGCCACTGAAGCTTTCTTT.

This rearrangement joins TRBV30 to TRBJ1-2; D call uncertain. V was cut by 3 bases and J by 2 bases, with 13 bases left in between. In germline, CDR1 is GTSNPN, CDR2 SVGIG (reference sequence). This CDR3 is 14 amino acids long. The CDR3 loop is CAWSADRPNYGYTF. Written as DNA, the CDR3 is TGTGCCTGGAGCGCTGATCGGCCCAACTATGGCTACACCTTC.

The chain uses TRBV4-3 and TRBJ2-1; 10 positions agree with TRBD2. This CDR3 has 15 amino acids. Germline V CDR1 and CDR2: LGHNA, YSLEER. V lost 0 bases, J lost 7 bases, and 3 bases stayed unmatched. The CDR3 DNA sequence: TGCGCCAGCAGCCAAGAAGCGGGGGGGATAAATGAGCAGTTCTTC. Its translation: CASSQEAGGINEQFF.

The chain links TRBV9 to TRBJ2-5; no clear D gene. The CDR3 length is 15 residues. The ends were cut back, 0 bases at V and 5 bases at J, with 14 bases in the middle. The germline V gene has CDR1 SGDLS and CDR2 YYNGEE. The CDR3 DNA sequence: TGTGCCAGCAGCGTAGGCCCGGACCAGGTGGAGACCCAGTACTTC. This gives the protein CASSVGPDQVETQYF.